This T cell receptor beta chain was identified in a study of control samples from healthy donors and cancer patients. Germline CDR1 reads SGHRS; CDR2 reads YFSETQ. This CDR3 has 17 amino acids. Trimming took 0 bases from V and 4 from J; bases not matched to a gene: 7. TCRdb's table, derived via immunoSEQ multiplex PCR, lists solely in-frame clones and lacks some. The table lists roughly 400,000 clones, 80% to 95% of them singletons, with more than 6% in the top ten. The clonotype was recovered from a man aged 35-49 years with head and neck cancer. Sequencing was performed on PBMCs. J is TRBJ2-6 and V is TRBV5-1; 7 bases match TRBD2. The CDR3 loop reads CASSLELAVRGANVLTF. The CDR3 region has the DNA TGCGCCAGCAGCTTGGAGCTAGCGGTTAGGGGGGCCAACGTCCTGACTTTC. Looking up the rest from reference TRBV5-1 and TRBJ2-6 gives the full variable domain: KAGVTQTPRYLIKTRGQQVTLSCSPISGHRSVSWYQQTPGQGLQFLFEYFSETQRNKGNFPGRFSGRQFSNSRSEMNVSTLELGDSALYLCASSLELAVRGANVLTFGAGSRLTVL.